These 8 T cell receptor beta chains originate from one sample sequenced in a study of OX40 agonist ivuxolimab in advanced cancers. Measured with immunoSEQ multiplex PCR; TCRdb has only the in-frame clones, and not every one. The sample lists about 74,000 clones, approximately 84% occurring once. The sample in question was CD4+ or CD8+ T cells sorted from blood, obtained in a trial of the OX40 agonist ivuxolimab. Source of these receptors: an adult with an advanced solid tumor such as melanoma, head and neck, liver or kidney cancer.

The CDR3 coding sequence is TGTGCCAGCAGCCGGGACAGGGGGCGAGCTGATGGCTACACCTTC. Residues: CASSRDRGRADGYTF. V usage is TRBV6-1 and J usage is TRBJ1-2; 12 bases agree with TRBD1. CDR3 length equals 15 residues. With 6 bases clipped from V and 6 bases from J, the junction kept 8 bases outside the gene matches. Germline V gives CDR1 MNHNS, CDR2 SASEGT.

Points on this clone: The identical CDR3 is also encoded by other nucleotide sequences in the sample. CDR3 residues: CASSVGTDTQYF. CDR3 DNA sequence: TGTGCCAGCAGCGTAGGCACAGATACGCAGTATTTT. This rearrangement joins TRBV9 to TRBJ2-3; D is ambiguous. Trimming took 0 bases from V and 1 from J, leaving 0 bases between them. The CDR3 contains 12 residues. Germline V gene data show CDR1 as SGDLS and CDR2 as YYNGEE.

The CDR3 is CAIRPGQGFREQYF. CDR3 sequence (DNA): TGTGCCATCAGACCGGGACAGGGATTTCGCGAGCAGTACTTC. This rearrangement joins TRBV10-3 to TRBJ2-7; 9 bases match TRBD1. The germline V gene encodes CDR1 ENHRY and CDR2 SYGVKD. The junction had 9 bases not matched to a gene; V was cut back by 6 bases and J by 6 bases. The CDR3 runs to 14 residues.

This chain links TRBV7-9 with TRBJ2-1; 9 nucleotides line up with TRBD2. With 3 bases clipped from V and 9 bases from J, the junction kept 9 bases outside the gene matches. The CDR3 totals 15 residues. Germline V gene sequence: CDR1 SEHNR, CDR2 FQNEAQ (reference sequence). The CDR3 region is CASSFDLAGEVEQFF. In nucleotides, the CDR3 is TGTGCCAGCAGCTTCGATTTAGCGGGAGAGGTTGAGCAGTTCTTC.

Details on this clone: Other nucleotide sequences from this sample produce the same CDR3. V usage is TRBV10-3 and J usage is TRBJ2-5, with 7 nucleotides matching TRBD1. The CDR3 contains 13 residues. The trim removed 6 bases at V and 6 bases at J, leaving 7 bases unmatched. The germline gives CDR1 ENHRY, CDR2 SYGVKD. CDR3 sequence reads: CAIRGQVGKTQYF. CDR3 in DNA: TGTGCCATCAGAGGACAGGTCGGCAAGACCCAGTACTTC.

The CDR3 DNA follows: TGTGCCAGCAGTGAGGCGGGACCAGGGGCATCCTACGAGCAGTACTTC. Protein: CASSEAGPGASYEQYF. V and J are TRBV6-1 and TRBJ2-7, with D tentatively TRBD1 or TRBD2 (6 bases each). V lost 3 bases and J 1 base, leaving 16 bases between the germline ends. Germline CDR1 MNHNS, CDR2 SASEGT. CDR3 length: 16 residues.

CDR3 sequence (DNA): TGCAGCGTTATTCCATCGTCTGGAAACACCATATATTTT. Translating gives CSVIPSSGNTIYF. J is TRBJ1-3 and V is TRBV29-1; D not resolved. Germline CDR1 is SQVTM and CDR2 is ANQGSEA. Deletions cut 5 bases from V and 1 base from J, with 9 bases between. The CDR3 is made up of 13 amino acids.

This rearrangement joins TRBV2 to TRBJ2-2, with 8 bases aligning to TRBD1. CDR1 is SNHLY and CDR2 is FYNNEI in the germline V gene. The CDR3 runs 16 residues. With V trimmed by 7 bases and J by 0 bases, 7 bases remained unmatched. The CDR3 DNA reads TGTGCCAGCAAAAGGGACAGGACGGCGAACACCGGGGAGCTGTTTTTT. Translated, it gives CASKRDRTANTGELFF.